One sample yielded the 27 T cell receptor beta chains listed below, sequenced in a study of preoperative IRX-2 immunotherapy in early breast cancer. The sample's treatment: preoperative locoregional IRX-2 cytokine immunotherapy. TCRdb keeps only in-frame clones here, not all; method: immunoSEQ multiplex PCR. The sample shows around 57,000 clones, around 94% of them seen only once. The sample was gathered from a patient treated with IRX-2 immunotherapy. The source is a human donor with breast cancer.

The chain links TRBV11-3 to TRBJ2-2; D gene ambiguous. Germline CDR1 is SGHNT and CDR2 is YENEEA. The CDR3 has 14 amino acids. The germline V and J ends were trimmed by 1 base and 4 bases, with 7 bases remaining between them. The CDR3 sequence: CASSLATRTGELFF. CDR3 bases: TGTGCCAGCAGCTTAGCCACCCGCACCGGGGAGCTGTTTTTT.

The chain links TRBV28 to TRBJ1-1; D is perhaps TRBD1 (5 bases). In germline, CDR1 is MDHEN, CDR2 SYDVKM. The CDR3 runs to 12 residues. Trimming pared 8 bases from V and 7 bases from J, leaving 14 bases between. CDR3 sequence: CASRGGGDEAFF. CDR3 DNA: TGTGCCAGCCGGGGTGGGGGTGATGAAGCTTTCTTT.

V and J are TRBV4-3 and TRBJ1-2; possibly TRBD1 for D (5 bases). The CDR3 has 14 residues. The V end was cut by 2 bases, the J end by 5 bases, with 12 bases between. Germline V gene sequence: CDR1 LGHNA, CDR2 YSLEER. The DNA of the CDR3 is TGCGCCAGCAGCCAAACGACAGTTCGGTATGGCTACACCTTC. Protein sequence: CASSQTTVRYGYTF.

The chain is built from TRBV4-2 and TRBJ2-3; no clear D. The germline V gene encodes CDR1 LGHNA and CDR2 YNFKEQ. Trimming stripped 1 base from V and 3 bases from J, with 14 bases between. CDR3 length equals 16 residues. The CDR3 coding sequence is TGTGCCAGCAGCCAAGTCGGCATTTGGGGAACAGATACGCAGTATTTT. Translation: CASSQVGIWGTDTQYF.

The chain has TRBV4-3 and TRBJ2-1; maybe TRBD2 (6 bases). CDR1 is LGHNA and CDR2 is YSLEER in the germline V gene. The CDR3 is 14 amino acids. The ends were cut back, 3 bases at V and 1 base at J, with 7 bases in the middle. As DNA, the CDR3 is TGCGCCAGCAGCCACGGGGGTTCCTACAATGAGCAGTTCTTC. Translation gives CASSHGGSYNEQFF.

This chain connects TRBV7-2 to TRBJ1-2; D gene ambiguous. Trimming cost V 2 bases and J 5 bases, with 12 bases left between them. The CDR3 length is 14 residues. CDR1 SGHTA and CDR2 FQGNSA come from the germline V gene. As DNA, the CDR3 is TGTGCCAGCAGCTTACAGGCGGAGTTTTATGGCTACACCTTC. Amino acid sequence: CASSLQAEFYGYTF.

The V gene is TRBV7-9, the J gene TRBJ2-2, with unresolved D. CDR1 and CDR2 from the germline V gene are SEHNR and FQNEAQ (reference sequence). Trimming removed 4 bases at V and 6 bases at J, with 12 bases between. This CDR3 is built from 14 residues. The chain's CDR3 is CASSSRSLPGELFF. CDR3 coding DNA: TGTGCCAGCAGCTCTCGCTCACTGCCCGGGGAGCTGTTTTTT.

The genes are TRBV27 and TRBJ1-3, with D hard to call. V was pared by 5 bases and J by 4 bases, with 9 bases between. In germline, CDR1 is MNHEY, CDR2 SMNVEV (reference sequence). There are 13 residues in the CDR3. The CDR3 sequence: CASSGETGNTIYF. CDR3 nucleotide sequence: TGTGCCAGCAGTGGTGAGACAGGAAACACCATATATTTT.

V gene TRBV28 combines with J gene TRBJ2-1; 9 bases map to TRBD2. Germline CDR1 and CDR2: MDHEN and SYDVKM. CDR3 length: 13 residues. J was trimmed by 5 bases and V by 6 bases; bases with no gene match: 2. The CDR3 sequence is CASRRLADNEQFF. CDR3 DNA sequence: TGTGCCAGCAGGCGACTAGCGGACAATGAGCAGTTCTTC.

The CDR3 loop is CATSDRVNEKLFF. CDR3 sequence (DNA): TGTGCCACGTCCGACAGGGTGAATGAAAAACTGTTTTTT. V is TRBV19 and J is TRBJ1-4; 7 bases align to TRBD1. The CDR3 is made up of 13 amino acids. The junction had 7 bases not matched to a gene; V was cut back by 10 bases and J by 5 bases. Germline CDR1 LNHDA, CDR2 SQIVND (reference sequence).

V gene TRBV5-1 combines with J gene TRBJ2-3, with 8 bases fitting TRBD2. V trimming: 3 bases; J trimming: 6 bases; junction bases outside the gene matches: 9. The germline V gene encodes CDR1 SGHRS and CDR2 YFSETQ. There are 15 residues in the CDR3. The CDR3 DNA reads TGCGCCAGCAGCTGGGCGGGACTAGTTACCGATACGCAGTATTTT. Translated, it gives CASSWAGLVTDTQYF.

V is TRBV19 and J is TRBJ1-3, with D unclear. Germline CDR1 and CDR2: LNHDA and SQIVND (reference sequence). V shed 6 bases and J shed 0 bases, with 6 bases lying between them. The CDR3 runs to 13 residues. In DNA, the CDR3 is TGTGCCAGTAGGGACCTCTCTGGAAACACCATATATTTT. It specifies CASRDLSGNTIYF.

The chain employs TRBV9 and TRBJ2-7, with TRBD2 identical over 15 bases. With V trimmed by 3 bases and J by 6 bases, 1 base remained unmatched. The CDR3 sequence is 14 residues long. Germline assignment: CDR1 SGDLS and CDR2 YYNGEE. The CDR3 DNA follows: TGTGCCAGCAGCGCGGGACTAGCGGGGGGCGAGCAGTACTTC. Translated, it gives CASSAGLAGGEQYF.

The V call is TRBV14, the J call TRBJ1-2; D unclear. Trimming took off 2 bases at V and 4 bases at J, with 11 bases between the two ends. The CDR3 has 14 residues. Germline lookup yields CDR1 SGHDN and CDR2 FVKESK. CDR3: CASSQTLRPYGYTF. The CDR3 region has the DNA TGTGCCAGCAGCCAAACTTTGCGTCCCTATGGCTACACCTTC. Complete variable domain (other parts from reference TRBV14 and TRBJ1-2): EAGVTQFPSHSVIEKGQTVTLRCDPISGHDNLYWYRRVMGKEIKFLLHFVKESKQDESGMPNNRFLAERTGGTYSTLKVQPAELEDSGVYFCASSQTLRPYGYTFGSGTRLTVV.

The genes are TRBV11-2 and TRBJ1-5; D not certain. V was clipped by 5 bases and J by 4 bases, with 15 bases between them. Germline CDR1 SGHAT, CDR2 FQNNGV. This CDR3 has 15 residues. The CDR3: CASSADGRVNQPQHF. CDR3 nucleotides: TGTGCCAGCAGCGCGGACGGGCGGGTTAATCAGCCCCAGCATTTT.

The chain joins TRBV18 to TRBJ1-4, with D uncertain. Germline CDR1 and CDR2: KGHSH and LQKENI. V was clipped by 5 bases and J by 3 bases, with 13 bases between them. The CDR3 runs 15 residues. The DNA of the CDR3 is TGTGCCAGCTCATTCGGACGGGTGGCTAATGAAAAACTGTTTTTT. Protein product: CASSFGRVANEKLFF.

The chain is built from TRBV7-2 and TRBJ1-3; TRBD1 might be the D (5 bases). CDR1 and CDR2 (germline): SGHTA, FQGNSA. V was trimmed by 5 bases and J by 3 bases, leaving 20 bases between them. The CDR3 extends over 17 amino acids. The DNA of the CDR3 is TGTGCCAGCAGCCAGGGCGGGGTTTTGAGTGTTGGAAACACCATATATTTT. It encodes CASSQGGVLSVGNTIYF.

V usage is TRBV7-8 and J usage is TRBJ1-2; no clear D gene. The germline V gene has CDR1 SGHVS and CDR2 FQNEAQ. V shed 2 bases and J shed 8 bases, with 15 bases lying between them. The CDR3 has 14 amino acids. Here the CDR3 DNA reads TGTGCCAGCAGCTTAAAGCGGTCCACTGACGGCTACACCTTC. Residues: CASSLKRSTDGYTF.

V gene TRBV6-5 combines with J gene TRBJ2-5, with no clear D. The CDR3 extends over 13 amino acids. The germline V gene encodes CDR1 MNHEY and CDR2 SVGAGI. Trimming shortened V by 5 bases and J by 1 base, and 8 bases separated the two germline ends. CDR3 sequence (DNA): TGTGCCAGCAGTCGAAGCTCCCAAGAGACCCAGTACTTC. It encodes CASSRSSQETQYF.

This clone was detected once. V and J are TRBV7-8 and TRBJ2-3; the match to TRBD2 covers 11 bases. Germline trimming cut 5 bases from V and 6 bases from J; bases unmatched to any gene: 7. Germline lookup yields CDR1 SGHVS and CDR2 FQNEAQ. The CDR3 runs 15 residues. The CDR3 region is CASSISGRAGDTQYF. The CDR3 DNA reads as TGTGCCAGCAGCATTAGCGGGAGGGCCGGTGATACGCAGTATTTT. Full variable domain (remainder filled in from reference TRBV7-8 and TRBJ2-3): GAGVSQSPRYKVAKRGQDVALRCDPISGHVSLFWYQQALGQGPEFLTYFQNEAQLDKSGLPSDRFFAERPEGSVSTLKIQRTQQEDSAVYLCASSISGRAGDTQYFGPGTRLTVL.

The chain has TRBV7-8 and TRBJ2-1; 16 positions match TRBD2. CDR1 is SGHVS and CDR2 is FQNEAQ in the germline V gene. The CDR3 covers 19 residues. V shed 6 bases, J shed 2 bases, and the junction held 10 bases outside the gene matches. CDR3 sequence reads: CASRTGGLAGGRAYNEQFF. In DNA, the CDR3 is TGTGCCAGCAGGACCGGGGGACTAGCGGGAGGGAGGGCCTACAATGAGCAGTTCTTC.

CDR3 sequence: CASREVGNQPQHF. The DNA of the CDR3 is TGTGCCAGCCGGGAAGTCGGCAATCAGCCCCAGCATTTT. J is TRBJ1-5 and V is TRBV5-8, with no clear D. Germline V gene sequence: CDR1 SGHTS, CDR2 YDEGEE. V was clipped by 7 bases and J by 2 bases, with 10 bases between them. CDR3 length: 13 amino acids.

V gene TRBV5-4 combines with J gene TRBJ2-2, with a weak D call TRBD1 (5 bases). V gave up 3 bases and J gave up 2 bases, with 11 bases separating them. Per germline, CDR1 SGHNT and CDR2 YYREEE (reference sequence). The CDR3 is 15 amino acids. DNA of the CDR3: TGTGCCAGCAGCTCCGTGACAGCTAACACCGGGGAGCTGTTTTTT. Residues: CASSSVTANTGELFF.

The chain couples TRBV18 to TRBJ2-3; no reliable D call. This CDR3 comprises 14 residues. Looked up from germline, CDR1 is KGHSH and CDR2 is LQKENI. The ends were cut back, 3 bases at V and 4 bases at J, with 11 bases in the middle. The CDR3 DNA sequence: TGTGCCAGCTCACCTCCCGCCGGGTCAGATACGCAGTATTTT. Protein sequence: CASSPPAGSDTQYF.

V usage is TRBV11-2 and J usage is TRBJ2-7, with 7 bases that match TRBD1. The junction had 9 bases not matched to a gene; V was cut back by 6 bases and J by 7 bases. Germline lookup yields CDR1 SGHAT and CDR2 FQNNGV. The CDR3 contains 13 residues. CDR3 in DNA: TGTGCCAGCAGGTCCCACTGGGGACAGGAGCAGTACTTC. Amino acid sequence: CASRSHWGQEQYF.

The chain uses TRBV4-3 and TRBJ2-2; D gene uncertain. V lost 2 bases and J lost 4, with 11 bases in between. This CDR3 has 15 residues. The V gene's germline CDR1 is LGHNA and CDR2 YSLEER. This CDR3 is CASSQTLSPTGELFF. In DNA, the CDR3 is TGCGCCAGCAGCCAAACCCTCTCGCCCACCGGGGAGCTGTTTTTT.

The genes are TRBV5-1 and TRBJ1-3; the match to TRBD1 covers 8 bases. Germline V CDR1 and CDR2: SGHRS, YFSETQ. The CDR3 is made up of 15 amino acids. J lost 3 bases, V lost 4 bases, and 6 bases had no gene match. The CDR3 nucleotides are TGCGCCAGCAGCCTCACAGGGGGAGGTGGAAACACCATATATTTT. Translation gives CASSLTGGGGNTIYF.